These 19 T cell receptor beta chains were all obtained from the same sample, sequenced in a study of T cells in Graves' hyperthyroidism and ophthalmopathy (dated by TCRdb to between 2019 and 2020). Libraries were made using multiplex PCR. Instrument used: Illumina HiSeq 2000. TCR beta CDR3 regions were amplified from RNA transcripts. The TCR CDR3 was subjected to a first round of RT-PCR using the HTBI primer set and the Qiagen OneStep RT-PCR kit. Using fastp at Q25 and MiXCR, TCRdb reprocessed the public reads and kept productive beta chains. Entries that share a CDR3 protein sequence are merged under the most common genes and DNA. The sample contains 550,000 to 700,000 distinct CDR3 sequences, 40% to 55% of them found a single time. The top ten constitute around a fifth of the sample. Input material: peripheral blood or thyroid tissue (not recorded which). The origin of the receptors is an adult woman with Graves' disease, either hyperthyroidism or ophthalmopathy (not recorded which).

The V call is TRBV29-1, the J call TRBJ2-5; D possibly corresponds to TRBD2 (5 bases). There are 13 residues in the CDR3. V gave up 8 bases and J gave up 2 bases, with 15 bases separating them. CDR1 is SQVTM and CDR2 is ANQGSEA in the germline V gene. The CDR3 protein is CSLSPTGQETQYF. In nucleotides, the CDR3 is TGCAGCTTATCGCCTACGGGACAAGAGACCCAGTACTTC.

The gene calls are TRBV5-1 and TRBJ1-2; tentative D call: TRBD1 (5 bases). In germline, CDR1 is SGHRS, CDR2 YFSETQ. V was shortened by 5 bases and J by 6 bases, with 11 bases between the two germline ends. The CDR3 runs 12 residues. The DNA for the CDR3 is TGCGCCAGCAGTATGGCAGGGAATGGCTACACCTTC. It codes for CASSMAGNGYTF.

This clonotype showed up many times. This sequence joins TRBV20-1 and TRBJ2-7, with D perhaps matching TRBD1 or TRBD2 (6 bases each). The CDR3 extends over 12 amino acids. Germline CDR1 reads DFQATT; CDR2 reads SNEGSKA (reference sequence). V lost 7 bases and J lost 5, with 15 bases in between. The CDR3 DNA sequence: TGCAGTGTGATCCGGGGGCGCGACGAGCAGTACTTC. The encoded protein is CSVIRGRDEQYF.

J is TRBJ2-5 and V is TRBV7-9; 10 bases line up with TRBD1. CDR1 and CDR2 from the germline V gene are SEHNR and FQNEAQ (reference sequence). CDR3 length: 12 amino acids. Trimming cost V 6 bases and J 10 bases; bases outside gene matches: 5. The CDR3 reads CASSRDRGDQYF. CDR3 DNA: TGTGCCAGCAGTCGGGACAGGGGAGACCAGTACTTC.

As concerns this clonotype: As the CDR3 is not closed by the conserved phenylalanine or tryptophan, this likely results from a read error. The limits of the CDR3 on the DNA are not certain, so only TCRdb's listed CDR3 is given. The chain uses TRBV2 and TRBJ2-6. The CDR3 has 11 residues if both end residues are counted. CDR1 is SNHLY, CDR2 FYNNEI, per germline. The CDR3 region is CASSPDQAVLP.

This clonotype was found a few times. The chain employs TRBV2 and TRBJ2-5; 8 nucleotides line up with TRBD2. Per germline, CDR1 SNHLY and CDR2 FYNNEI. The CDR3 is made up of 16 amino acids. J lost 5 bases, V lost 4 bases, and 12 bases had no gene match. Written as DNA, the CDR3 is TGTGCCAGCAGTGCACCCTTAGGCGGGGGGCCGGAGACCCAGTACTTC. Translation gives CASSAPLGGGPETQYF.

The V call is TRBV25-1, the J call TRBJ1-1, with a tentative D call TRBD1 (6 bases). CDR1 MGHDK and CDR2 SYGVNS come from the germline V gene. V lost 6 bases and J 5 bases, leaving 19 bases between the germline ends. The CDR3 length is 15 residues. As DNA, the CDR3 is TGTGCCAGCAGGGTATCACAGGGAGGTGGAACTGAAGCTTTCTTT. Protein: CASRVSQGGGTEAFF.

The sample holds many counts of this clonotype. The CDR3 coding sequence is TGTGCCAGCAGAAATCGGGACAGTTCCTACGAGCAGTACTTC. This translates into CASRNRDSSYEQYF. The V call is TRBV2, the J call TRBJ2-7; TRBD1 aligns across 7 bases. Germline CDR1 reads SNHLY; CDR2 reads FYNNEI. J gave up 1 base and V 6 bases, and 6 bases lay outside the gene matches. This CDR3 spans 14 amino acids.

This sequence joins TRBV15 and TRBJ2-7, with D perhaps matching TRBD2 (6 bases). V lost 8 bases and J lost 5, with 22 bases in between. Germline CDR1 and CDR2: LNHNV and YYDKDF (reference sequence). The CDR3 length is 15 residues. The CDR3 nucleotides are TGTGCCACCGGCCAGCCCGTCGGGAGTTTCAACGAGCAGTACTTC. Protein: CATGQPVGSFNEQYF.

With regard to this clonotype: A read error may be the cause here, since a much bigger clone is one base away. The conserved phenylalanine or tryptophan is not found at the CDR3 terminus, so this likely reflects a read error. The J gene is TRBJ1-1, the V gene TRBV2, with 8 bases that match TRBD1. The CDR3 has 17 amino acids. Unmatched junction bases numbered 14, after V lost 5 bases and J lost 3 bases. Germline loops: CDR1 SNHLY, CDR2 FYNNEI. The CDR3 protein is CASSYSTGEVVHTEAFL. The CDR3 DNA sequence: TGTGCCAGCAGTTACTCGACAGGGGAGGTAGTTCACACTGAAGCTTTCCTT.

The chain has TRBV15 and TRBJ2-7, with 7 nucleotides matching TRBD2. Germline V gene lookup returns CDR1 LNHNV and CDR2 YYDKDF (reference sequence). The CDR3 consists of 15 residues. J gave up 6 bases and V 0 bases, and 8 bases lay outside the gene matches. The CDR3 region has the DNA TGTGCCACCAGCAGAGATCGTGGGAGGGCCTTCGAGCAGTACTTC. Encoded protein: CATSRDRGRAFEQYF.

This chain's CDR3 is CASSLISRPSGRPRETQYF. As DNA, the CDR3 is TGTGCCAGCAGCTTAATTAGTCGGCCTAGCGGGAGGCCCAGGGAGACCCAGTACTTC. The rearrangement uses TRBV7-6 and TRBJ2-5, with 11 bases fitting TRBD2. CDR1 is SGHVS and CDR2 is FNYEAQ in the germline V gene. There are 19 residues in the CDR3. V lost 2 bases and J lost 5; bases outside the gene matches: 16.

This clonotype was found a few times. This chain uses TRBV9 with TRBJ1-6; D remains ambiguous. Trimming removed 7 bases from V and 8 bases from J, with 10 bases in between. From germline, CDR1 is SGDLS and CDR2 YYNGEE. The CDR3 has 12 residues. The CDR3 DNA sequence: TGTGCCAGCTCGGGGTTTGATTCACCCCTCCACTTT. It translates to CASSGFDSPLHF.

This clonotype showed up many times. The chain joins TRBV30 to TRBJ1-3; TRBD1 is a possible D gene (6 bases). From germline, CDR1 is GTSNPN and CDR2 SVGIG (reference sequence). The V and J ends lost 8 bases and 9 bases respectively, with 17 bases between them. The CDR3 covers 12 residues. Written as DNA, the CDR3 is TGTGCCACACAGGGCCCGTGGGGCACCATATATTTT. Its protein product is CATQGPWGTIYF. The whole variable domain, remainder taken from reference TRBV30 and TRBJ1-3, is SQTIHQWPATLVQPVGSPLSLECTVEGTSNPNLYWYRQAAGRGLQLLFYSVGIGQISSEVPQNLSASRPQDRQFILSSKKLLLSDSGFYLCATQGPWGTIYFGEGSWLTVV.

The V call is TRBV2, the J call TRBJ1-2; possibly TRBD1 for D (5 bases). The CDR3 totals 13 residues. Germline V gene data show CDR1 as SNHLY and CDR2 as FYNNEI. Trimming took 3 bases from V and 8 from J, leaving 13 bases between them. CDR3 bases: TGTGCCAGCAGTGACGGGGGTGGTATGGGCTACACCTTC. As protein: CASSDGGGMGYTF.

A single count supports this clonotype. The germline gene is not matched at one end of the junction; a read error may be the cause. V usage is TRBV2 and J usage is TRBJ1-1, with D possibly being TRBD1 (5 bases). The CDR3 is made up of 15 amino acids. Germline V lookup: CDR1 SNHLY, CDR2 FYNNEI. CDR3 coding DNA: TGTGCCGGCAGGGAGGAGGTTTCAAGGAGCACTGAAGCTTTCTTT. Translating it yields CAGREEVSRSTEAFF.

V is TRBV20-1 and J is TRBJ2-5, with D possibly being TRBD1 or TRBD2 (6 bases each). V was pared by 6 bases and J by 9 bases, with 20 bases between. Germline assignment: CDR1 DFQATT and CDR2 SNEGSKA (reference sequence). The CDR3 is 13 residues long. The CDR3, as DNA: TGCAGTGCCTGGAGGGGGACGGGCCAGCCCCAGTACTTC. Translating gives CSAWRGTGQPQYF.

This rearrangement joins TRBV7-9 to TRBJ2-5; 9 positions agree with TRBD2. Trimming removed 4 bases from V and 12 bases from J; junction bases left unmatched: 9. Germline CDR1 reads SEHNR; CDR2 reads FQNEAQ (reference sequence). The CDR3 is 13 amino acids. In DNA, the CDR3 is TGTGCCAGCAGCTCGCTAGCGGGACCCTACGAGTACTTC. Protein: CASSSLAGPYEYF.

The chain combines TRBV25-1 with TRBJ2-7; D might be TRBD1 (6 bases). V was cut by 3 bases and J by 9 bases, with 15 bases left in between. Germline V gene lookup returns CDR1 MGHDK and CDR2 SYGVNS. This CDR3 is built from 13 residues. The CDR3 spells CASSDYRQDRQYF. CDR3 DNA sequence: TGTGCCAGCAGTGACTACCGACAGGATCGGCAGTACTTC.